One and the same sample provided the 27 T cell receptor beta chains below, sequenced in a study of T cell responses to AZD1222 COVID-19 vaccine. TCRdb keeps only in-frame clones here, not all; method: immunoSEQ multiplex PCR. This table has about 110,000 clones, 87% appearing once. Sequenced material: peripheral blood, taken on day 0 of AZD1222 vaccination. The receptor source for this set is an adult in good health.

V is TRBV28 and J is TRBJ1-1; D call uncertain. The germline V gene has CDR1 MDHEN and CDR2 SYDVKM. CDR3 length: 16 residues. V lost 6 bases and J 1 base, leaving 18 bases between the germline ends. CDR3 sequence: CASRAELTYQNTEAFF. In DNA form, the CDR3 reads TGTGCCAGCAGAGCAGAATTAACATATCAGAACACTGAAGCTTTCTTT.

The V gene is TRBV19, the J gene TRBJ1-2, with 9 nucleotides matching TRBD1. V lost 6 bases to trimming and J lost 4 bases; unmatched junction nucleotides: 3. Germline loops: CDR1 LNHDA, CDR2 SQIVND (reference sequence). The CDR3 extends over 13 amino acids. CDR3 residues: CASSDRGVYGYTF. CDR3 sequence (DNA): TGTGCCAGTAGCGACAGGGGGGTCTATGGCTACACCTTC.

The DNA of the CDR3 is TGTGCCAGCAGCTTCTCACGCGAGGACACCATATATTTT. It specifies CASSFSREDTIYF. The V and J genes are TRBV5-4 and TRBJ1-3; D gene unclear. The CDR3 length is 13 residues. V shed 2 bases and J shed 8 bases, with 11 bases lying between them. In germline, CDR1 is SGHNT, CDR2 YYREEE (reference sequence).

In DNA, the CDR3 is TGTGCCAGCAGCCCCGCGGTGGGCAGGGAGTACTTC. This codes for CASSPAVGREYF. The chain has TRBV6-2 or TRBV6-3 and TRBJ2-7; weak D call: TRBD1 (5 bases). The CDR3 is made up of 12 amino acids. Germline CDR1 reads MNHEY; CDR2 reads SVGEGT. The V and J ends lost 6 bases and 11 bases respectively, with 17 bases between them.

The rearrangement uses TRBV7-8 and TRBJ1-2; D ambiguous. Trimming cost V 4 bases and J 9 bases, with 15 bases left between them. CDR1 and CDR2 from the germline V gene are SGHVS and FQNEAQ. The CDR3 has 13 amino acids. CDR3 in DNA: TGTGCCAGCAGCTCGCCCAGCGTTTGGAGCTACACCTTC. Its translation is CASSSPSVWSYTF.

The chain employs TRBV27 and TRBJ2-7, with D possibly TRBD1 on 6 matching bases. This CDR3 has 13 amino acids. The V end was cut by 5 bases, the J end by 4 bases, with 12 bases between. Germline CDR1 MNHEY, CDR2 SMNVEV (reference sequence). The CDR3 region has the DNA TGTGCCAGCAGTAAGACAGGTCCTTACGAGCAGTACTTC. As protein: CASSKTGPYEQYF.

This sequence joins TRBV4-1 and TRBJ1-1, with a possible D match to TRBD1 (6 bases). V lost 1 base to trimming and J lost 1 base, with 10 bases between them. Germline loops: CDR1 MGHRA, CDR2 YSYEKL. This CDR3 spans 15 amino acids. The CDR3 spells CASSQGGTPNTEAFF. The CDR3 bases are TGCGCCAGCAGCCAAGGGGGGACACCGAACACTGAAGCTTTCTTT.

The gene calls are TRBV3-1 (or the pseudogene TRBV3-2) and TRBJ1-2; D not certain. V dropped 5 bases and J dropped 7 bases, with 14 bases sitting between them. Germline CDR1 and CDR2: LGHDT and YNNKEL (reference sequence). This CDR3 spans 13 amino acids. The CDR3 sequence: CASSSQPFGGYTF. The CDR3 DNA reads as TGTGCCAGCAGCTCCCAACCCTTCGGTGGCTACACCTTC.

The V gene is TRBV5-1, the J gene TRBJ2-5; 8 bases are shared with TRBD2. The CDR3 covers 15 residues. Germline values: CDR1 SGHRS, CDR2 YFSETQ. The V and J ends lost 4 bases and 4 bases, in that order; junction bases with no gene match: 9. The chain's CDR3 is CASSRRGAGVETQYF. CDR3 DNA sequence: TGCGCCAGCAGCCGCCGAGGAGCGGGAGTAGAGACCCAGTACTTC.

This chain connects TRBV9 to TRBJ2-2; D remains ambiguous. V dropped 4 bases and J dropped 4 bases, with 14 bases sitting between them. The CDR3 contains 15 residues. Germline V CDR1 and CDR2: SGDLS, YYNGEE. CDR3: CASSPRELGTGELFF. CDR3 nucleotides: TGTGCCAGCAGCCCCCGAGAGTTGGGCACCGGGGAGCTGTTTTTT.

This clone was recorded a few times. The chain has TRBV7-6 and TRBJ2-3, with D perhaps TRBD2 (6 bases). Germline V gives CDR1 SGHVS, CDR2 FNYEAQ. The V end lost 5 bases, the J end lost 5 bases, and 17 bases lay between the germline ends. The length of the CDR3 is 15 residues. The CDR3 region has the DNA TGTGCCAGCAGCCCCTATTCGGGAGAGCGAGATACGCAGTATTTT. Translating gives CASSPYSGERDTQYF.

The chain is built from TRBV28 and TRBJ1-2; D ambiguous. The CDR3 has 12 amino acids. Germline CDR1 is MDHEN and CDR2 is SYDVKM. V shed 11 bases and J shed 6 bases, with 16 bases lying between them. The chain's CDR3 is CAAGQSLHGYTF. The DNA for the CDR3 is TGTGCCGCGGGCCAGAGCCTCCATGGCTACACCTTC.

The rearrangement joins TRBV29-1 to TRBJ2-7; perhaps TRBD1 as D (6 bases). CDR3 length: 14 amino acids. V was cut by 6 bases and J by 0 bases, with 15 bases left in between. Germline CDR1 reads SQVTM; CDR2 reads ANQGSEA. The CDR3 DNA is TGCAGCGTCTCAGGACAGCCCCCCTCCTACGAGCAGTACTTC. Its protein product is CSVSGQPPSYEQYF.

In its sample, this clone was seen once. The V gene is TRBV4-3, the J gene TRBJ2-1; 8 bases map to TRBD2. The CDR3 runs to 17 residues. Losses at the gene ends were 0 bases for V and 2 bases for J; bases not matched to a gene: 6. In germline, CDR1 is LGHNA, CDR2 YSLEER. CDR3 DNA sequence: TGCGCCAGCAGCCAAGATCGGGCACTAGCGGCCTACAATGAGCAGTTCTTC. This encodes CASSQDRALAAYNEQFF.

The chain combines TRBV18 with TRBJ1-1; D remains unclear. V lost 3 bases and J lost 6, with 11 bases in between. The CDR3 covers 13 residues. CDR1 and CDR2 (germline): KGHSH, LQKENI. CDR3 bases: TGTGCCAGCTCACCCTACCATGGCGCTGAAGCTTTCTTT. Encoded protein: CASSPYHGAEAFF.

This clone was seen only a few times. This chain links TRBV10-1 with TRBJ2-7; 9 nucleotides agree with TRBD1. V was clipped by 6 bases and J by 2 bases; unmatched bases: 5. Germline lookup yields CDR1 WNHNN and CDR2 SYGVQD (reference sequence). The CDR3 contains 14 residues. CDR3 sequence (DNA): TGCGCCAGCAGCCCGGGACAGGGACCCTACGAGCAGTACTTC. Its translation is CASSPGQGPYEQYF.

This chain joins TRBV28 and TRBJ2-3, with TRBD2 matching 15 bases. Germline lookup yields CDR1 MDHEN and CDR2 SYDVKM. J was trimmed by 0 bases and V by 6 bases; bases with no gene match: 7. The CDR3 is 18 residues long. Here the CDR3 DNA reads TGTGCCAGCAGCTCCGGACTAGCGGGAGGGCCTAGCACAGATACGCAGTATTTT. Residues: CASSSGLAGGPSTDTQYF.

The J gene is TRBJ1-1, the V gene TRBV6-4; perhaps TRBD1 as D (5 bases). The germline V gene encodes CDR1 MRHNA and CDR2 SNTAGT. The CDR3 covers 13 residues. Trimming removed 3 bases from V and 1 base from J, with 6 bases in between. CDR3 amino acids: CASSEGQNTEAFF. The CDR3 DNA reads TGTGCCAGCAGTGAAGGACAGAACACTGAAGCTTTCTTT.

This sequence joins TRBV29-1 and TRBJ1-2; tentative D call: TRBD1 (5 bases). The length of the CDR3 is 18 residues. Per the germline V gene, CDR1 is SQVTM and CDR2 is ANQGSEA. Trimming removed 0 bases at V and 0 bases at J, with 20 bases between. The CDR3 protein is CSVEDYGAQGRPNYGYTF. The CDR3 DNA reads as TGCAGCGTTGAAGATTATGGGGCCCAGGGACGGCCTAACTATGGCTACACCTTC.

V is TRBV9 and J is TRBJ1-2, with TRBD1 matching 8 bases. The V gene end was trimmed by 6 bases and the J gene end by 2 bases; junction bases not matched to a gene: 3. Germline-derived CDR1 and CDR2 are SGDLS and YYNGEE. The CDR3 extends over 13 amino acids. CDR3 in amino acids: CASNRQGNYGYTF. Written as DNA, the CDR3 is TGTGCCAGCAACCGACAGGGGAACTATGGCTACACCTTC. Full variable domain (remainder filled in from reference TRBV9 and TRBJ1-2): DSGVTQTPKHLITATGQRVTLRCSPRSGDLSVYWYQQSLDQGLQFLIQYYNGEERAKGNILERFSAQQFPDLHSELNLSSLELGDSALYFCASNRQGNYGYTFGSGTRLTVV.

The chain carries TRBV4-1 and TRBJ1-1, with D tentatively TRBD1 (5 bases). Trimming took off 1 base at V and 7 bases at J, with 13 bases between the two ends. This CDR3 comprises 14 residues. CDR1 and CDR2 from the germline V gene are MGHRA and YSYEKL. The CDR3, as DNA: TGCGCCAGCAGCCAAGGCGCGGGGGAGGTTGAAGCTTTCTTT. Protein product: CASSQGAGEVEAFF.

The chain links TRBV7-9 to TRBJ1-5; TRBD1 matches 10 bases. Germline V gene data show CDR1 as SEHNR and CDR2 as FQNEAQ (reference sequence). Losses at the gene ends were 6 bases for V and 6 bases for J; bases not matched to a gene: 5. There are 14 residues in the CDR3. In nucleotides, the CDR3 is TGTGCCAGCAGTCCAGGACAGGGGGGTCAGCCCCAGCATTTT. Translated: CASSPGQGGQPQHF.

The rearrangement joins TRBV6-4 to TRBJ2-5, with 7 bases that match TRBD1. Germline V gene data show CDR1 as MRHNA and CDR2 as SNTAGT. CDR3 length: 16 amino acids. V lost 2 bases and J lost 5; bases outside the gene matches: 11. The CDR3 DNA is TGTGCCAGCAGTGACGCAGATTTAACAGGGGTGGAGACCCAGTACTTC. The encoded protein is CASSDADLTGVETQYF.

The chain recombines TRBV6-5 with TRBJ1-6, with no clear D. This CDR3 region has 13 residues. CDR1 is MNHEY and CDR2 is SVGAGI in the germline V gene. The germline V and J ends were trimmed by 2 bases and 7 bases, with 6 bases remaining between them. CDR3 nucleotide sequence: TGTGCCAGCAGTTACACGGGAAATTCACCCCTCCACTTT. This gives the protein CASSYTGNSPLHF.

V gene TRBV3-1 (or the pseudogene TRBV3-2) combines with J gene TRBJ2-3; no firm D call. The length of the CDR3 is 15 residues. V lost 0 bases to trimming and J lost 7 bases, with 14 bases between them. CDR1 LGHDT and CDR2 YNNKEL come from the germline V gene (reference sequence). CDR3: CASSQDPGRAHTQYF. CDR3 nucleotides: TGTGCCAGCAGCCAAGACCCTGGCCGGGCTCATACGCAGTATTTT.

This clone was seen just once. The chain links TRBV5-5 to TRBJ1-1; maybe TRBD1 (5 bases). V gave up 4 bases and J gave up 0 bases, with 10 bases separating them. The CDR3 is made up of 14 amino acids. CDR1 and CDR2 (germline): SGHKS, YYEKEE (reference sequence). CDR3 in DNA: TGTGCCAGCAGCCGGGGGGAGTTGAACACTGAAGCTTTCTTT. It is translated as CASSRGELNTEAFF.

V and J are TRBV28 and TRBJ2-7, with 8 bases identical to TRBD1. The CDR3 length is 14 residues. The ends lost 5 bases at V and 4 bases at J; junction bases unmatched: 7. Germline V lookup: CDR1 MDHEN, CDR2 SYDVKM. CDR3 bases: TGTGCCAGCAGTCCCTGGGGACAGGTATACGAGCAGTACTTC. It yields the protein CASSPWGQVYEQYF.